This T cell receptor (beta chain) is from a study of T cells in Graves' hyperthyroidism and ophthalmopathy. In the study overall: Peripheral blood was taken when the disease was first diagnosed, before any treatment began.

From RNA transcripts, TCR beta CDR3 regions were amplified. First-round RT-PCR of the TCR CDR3 relied on the HTBI primer set. TCRdb processed the multiplex PCR reads anew with MiXCR; each CDR3 protein has one entry. This table has fewer than 450,000 distinct CDR3 sequences, about a fifth appearing once. Germline loops: CDR1 MDHEN, CDR2 SYDVKM. V lost 3 bases and J lost 6; bases outside the gene matches: 3. The CDR3 covers 13 residues. This clonotype was found a few times. Ophthalmopathy patients had moderate-to-severe active disease, CAS ≥3, NOSPECS ≥4, and disease duration under 3 months. Uncontrolled infections, other autoimmune diseases, pregnancy or lactation led to exclusion of patients.

The receptor comes from a man younger than 30 with Graves' ophthalmopathy. The sample taken for sequencing was blood. The chain combines TRBV28 with TRBJ1-2; 8 nucleotides agree with TRBD1. Here the CDR3 reads CASSFGDRNGYTF. CDR3 bases: TGTGCCAGCAGTTTTGGGGACAGGAATGGCTACACCTTC.